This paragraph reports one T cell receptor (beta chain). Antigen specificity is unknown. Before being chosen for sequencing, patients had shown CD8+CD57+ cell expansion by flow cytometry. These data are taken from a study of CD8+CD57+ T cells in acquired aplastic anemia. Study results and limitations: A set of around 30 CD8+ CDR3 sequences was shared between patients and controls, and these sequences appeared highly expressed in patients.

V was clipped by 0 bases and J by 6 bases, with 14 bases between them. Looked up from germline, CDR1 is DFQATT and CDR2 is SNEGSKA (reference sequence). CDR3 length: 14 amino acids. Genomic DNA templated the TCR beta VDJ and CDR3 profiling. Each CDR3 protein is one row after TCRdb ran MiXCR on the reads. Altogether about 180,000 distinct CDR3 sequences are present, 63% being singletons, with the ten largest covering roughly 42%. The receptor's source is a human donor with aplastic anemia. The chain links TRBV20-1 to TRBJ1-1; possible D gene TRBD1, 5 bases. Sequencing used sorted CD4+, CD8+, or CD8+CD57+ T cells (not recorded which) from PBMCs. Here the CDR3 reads CSAREGREVAEAFF. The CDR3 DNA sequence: TGCAGTGCTAGAGAGGGCAGGGAGGTCGCTGAAGCTTTCTTT.